This T cell receptor (beta chain) comes out of a study of blood T cell repertoires in COVID-19 (dated by TCRdb to 2019 to 2021). Study-level background: The collaborator samples originated in the United States, Italy and Spain and spanned the acute and convalescent phases of COVID-19. The material from the prospective study consisted of cDNA or gDNA derived from T cells, B-cell-depleted T cells, or PBMCs. Deeply sampled blood TCRbeta repertoires from subjects exposed to, actively infected with, or recovered from COVID-19 were included in the dataset. The repertoires were released in a freely available public database intended as a resource for research on the immune response to SARS-CoV-2. The samples were drawn from two sources: the first 160 participants of the ongoing ImmuneRACE study, and over 950 subjects contributed by 6 global collaborators. A de-identified subject ID, COVID-19 status, age in years and sex were almost always included in the sample metadata. Where available, HLA class I and class II types were taken from metadata supplied by the sample provider and were not determined by assay-based typing. Here is what the overall study found, with its caveats: How much clinical and demographic metadata was included differed by source and by participant, and the metadata was provided uncurated.

TCRbeta CDR3 regions were amplified from genomic DNA by means of the immunoSEQ Assay, a bias-controlled multiplex PCR. As for how the authors treated the data: Within the assay, amplification of reference gene primers was used to estimate how many nucleated cells each sample contained. To quantify the absolute abundance of each unique TCRbeta CDR3 rearrangement, sequence reads were collapsed and filtered. For each sample, productive Simpson clonality was calculated by taking the square root of Simpson's diversity index across productive rearrangements. TCRdb mirrors the immuneACCESS table, restricted to in-frame sequences. Some clones are absent from its copies; in checked studies, under half trace to an unresolved V gene, and the reason for the others is unknown. V, J and clone size reflect that table, while D and trimming were determined from the DNA. The sample yields some 250,000 clones; approximately 80% were counted once. The ten largest make up around 3.5% of the sample.

About this clone: Which antigen it targets is not known. No base quality information exists; no much larger clone differs at one position.

From the cysteine through the phenylalanine, the CDR3 covers 14 amino acids. The read is trimmed to its CDR3 DNA, 42 bases read in frame from base 1. V is cut back by 3 bases and J by 2 bases, with 5 bases in the junction unmatched. Reading the germline V gene gives CDR1 SQVTM and CDR2 ANQGSEA. Collaborating institutions collected whole blood in K2EDTA tubes following their own protocols. For TCRbeta analysis, collaborators shipped samples as frozen whole blood, isolated PBMCs, or DNA extracted from either of those sample types. The sequence came from a young woman with acute or convalescent COVID-19. Material for sequencing was peripheral blood. The rearranged chain carries TRBV29-1 and TRBJ2-3, with TRBD1 identical over 7 junction bases. For the CDR3, the sequence is CSVEGTAFTDTQYF. The sequenced DNA is TGCAGCGTTGAGGGGACAGCTTTCACAGATACGCAGTATTTT.